The sample holds one count of the clone carrying this TCR beta chain. Different DNA sequences within this sample yield the same CDR3. Looked up from germline, CDR1 is SGHVS and CDR2 is FQNEAQ. The ends were cut back, 5 bases at V and 4 bases at J, with 5 bases in the middle. This CDR3 region has 11 residues. The record originates from a study of blood T cell repertoires in COVID-19. Study as a whole: The cDNA or gDNA used as material had been derived from T cells, B-cell-depleted T cells, or PBMCs.

Original analysis: How many nucleated cells were present was estimated from reference gene primer amplification. TCRdb's copy holds only in-frame clones and misses some; the assay was immunoSEQ multiplex PCR. The D gene and trimming were derived from the DNA, and the V and J assignments and clone size from that table. The sample includes roughly 110,000 clones, roughly 84% of them seen just once. The sequence was collected from a human donor in a cohort sampled during active COVID-19. The specimen sequenced was peripheral blood. The chain joins TRBV7-8 to TRBJ2-5; D unclear. The CDR3 nucleotides are TGTGCCAGCAGCCCAGGAGAGACCCAGTACTTC. Translated, it gives CASSPGETQYF.